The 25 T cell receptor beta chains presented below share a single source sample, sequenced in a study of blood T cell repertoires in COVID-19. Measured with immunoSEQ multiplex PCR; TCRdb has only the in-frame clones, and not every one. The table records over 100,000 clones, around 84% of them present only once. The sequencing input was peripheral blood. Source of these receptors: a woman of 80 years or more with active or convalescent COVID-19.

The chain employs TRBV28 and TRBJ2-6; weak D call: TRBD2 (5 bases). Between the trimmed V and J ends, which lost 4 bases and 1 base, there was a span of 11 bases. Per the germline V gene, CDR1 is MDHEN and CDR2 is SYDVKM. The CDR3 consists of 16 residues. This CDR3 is CASSSPTGSGANVLTF. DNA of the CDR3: TGTGCCAGCAGTTCCCCTACGGGGTCTGGGGCCAACGTCCTGACTTTC.

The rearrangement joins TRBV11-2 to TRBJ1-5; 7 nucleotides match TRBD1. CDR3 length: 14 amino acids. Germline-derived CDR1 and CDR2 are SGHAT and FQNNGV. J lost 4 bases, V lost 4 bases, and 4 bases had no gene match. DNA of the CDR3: TGTGCCAGCAGCTCGCAGGGGGGTAATCAGCCCCAGCATTTT. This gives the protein CASSSQGGNQPQHF.

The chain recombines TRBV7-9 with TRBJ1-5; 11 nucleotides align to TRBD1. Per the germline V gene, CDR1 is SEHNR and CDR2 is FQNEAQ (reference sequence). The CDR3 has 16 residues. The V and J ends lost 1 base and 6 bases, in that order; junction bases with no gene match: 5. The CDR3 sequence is CASSLGWTGGSQPQHF. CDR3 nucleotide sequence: TGTGCCAGCAGCTTAGGGTGGACAGGGGGCAGTCAGCCCCAGCATTTT. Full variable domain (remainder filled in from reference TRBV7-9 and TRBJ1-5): DTGVSQNPRHKITKRGQNVTFRCDPISEHNRLYWYRQTLGQGPEFLTYFQNEAQLEKSRLLSDRFSAERPKGSFSTLEIQRTEQGDSAMYLCASSLGWTGGSQPQHFGDGTRLSIL.

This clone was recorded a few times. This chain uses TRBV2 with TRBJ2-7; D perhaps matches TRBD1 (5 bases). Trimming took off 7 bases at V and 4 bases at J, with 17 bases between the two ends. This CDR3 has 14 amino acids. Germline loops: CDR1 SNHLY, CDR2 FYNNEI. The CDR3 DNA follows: TGTGCCAGCACGCCTCAGGGAAAAGGGTACGAGCAGTACTTC. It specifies CASTPQGKGYEQYF.

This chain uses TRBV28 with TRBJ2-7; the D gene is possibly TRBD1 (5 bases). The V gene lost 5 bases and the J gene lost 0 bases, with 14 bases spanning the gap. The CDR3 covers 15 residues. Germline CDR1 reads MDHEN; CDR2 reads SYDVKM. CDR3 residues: CASSLGHLSSYEQYF. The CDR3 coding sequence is TGTGCCAGCAGTCTAGGACACCTGAGCTCCTACGAGCAGTACTTC.

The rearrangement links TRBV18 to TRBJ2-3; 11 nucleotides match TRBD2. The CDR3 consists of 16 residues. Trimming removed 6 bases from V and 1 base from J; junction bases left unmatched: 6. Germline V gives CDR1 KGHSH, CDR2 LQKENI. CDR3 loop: CASSPGTSGRTDTQYF. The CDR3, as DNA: TGTGCCAGCTCGCCGGGGACTAGCGGTCGCACAGATACGCAGTATTTT.

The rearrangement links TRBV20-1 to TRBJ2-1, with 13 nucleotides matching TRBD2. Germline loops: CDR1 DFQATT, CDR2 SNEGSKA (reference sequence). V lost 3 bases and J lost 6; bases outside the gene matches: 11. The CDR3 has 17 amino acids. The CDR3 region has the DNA TGCAGTGCTAGTGGCGGACTAGCGGGAGCGAAGTTCAATGAGCAGTTCTTC. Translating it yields CSASGGLAGAKFNEQFF.

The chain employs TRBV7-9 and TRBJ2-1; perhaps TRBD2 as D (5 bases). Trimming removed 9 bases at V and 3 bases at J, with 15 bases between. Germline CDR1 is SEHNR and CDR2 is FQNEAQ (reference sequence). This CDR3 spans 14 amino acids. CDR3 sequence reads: CASHEEDLYNEQFF. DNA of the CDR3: TGTGCCAGTCATGAGGAGGACCTCTACAATGAGCAGTTCTTC.

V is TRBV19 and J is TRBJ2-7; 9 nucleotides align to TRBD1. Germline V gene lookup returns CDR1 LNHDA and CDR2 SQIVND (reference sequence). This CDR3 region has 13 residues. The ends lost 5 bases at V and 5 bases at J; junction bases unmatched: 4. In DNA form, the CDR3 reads TGTGCCAGTAGTCTCCGGGACAGGGACGAGCAGTACTTC. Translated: CASSLRDRDEQYF.

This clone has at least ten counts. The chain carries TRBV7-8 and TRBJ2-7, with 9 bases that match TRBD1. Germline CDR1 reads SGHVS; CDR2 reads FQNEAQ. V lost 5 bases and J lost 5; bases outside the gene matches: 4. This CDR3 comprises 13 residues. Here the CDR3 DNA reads TGTGCCAGCAGCATGGACAGGGGAGACGAGCAGTACTTC. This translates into CASSMDRGDEQYF.

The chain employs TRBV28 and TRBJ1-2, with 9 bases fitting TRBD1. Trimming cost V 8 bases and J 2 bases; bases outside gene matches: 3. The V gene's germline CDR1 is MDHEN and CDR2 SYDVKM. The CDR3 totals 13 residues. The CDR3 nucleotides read TGTGCCAGCGGTACAGGGGGCAACTATGGCTACACCTTC. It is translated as CASGTGGNYGYTF.

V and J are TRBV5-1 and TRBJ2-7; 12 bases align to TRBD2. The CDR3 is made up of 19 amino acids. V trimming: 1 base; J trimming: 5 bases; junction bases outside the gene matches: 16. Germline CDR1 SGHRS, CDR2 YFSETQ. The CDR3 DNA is TGCGCCAGCAGCTTGTCAGGGTCTGGACTAGCGGGAAGGACGAACGAGCAGTACTTC. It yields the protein CASSLSGSGLAGRTNEQYF.

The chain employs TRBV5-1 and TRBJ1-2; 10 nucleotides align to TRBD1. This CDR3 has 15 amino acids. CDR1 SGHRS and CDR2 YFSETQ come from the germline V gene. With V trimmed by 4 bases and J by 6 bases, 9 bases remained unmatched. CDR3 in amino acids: CASSPGPGQGNGYTF. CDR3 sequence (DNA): TGCGCCAGCAGCCCCGGACCGGGACAGGGGAATGGCTACACCTTC. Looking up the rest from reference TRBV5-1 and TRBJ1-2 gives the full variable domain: KAGVTQTPRYLIKTRGQQVTLSCSPISGHRSVSWYQQTPGQGLQFLFEYFSETQRNKGNFPGRFSGRQFSNSRSEMNVSTLELGDSALYLCASSPGPGQGNGYTFGSGTRLTVV.

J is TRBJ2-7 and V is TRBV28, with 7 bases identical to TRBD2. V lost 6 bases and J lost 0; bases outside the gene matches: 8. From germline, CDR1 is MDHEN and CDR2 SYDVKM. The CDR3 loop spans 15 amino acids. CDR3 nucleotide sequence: TGTGCCAGCAGCAAATGGGACTACCCCTCCTACGAGCAGTACTTC. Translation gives CASSKWDYPSYEQYF.

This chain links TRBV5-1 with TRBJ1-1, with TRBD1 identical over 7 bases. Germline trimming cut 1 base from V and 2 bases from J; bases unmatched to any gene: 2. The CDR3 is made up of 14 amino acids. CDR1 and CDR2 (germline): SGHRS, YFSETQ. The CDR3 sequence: CASSLSGGNTEAFF. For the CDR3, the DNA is TGCGCCAGCAGCTTGTCAGGGGGAAACACTGAAGCTTTCTTT. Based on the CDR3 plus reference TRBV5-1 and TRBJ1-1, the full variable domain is KAGVTQTPRYLIKTRGQQVTLSCSPISGHRSVSWYQQTPGQGLQFLFEYFSETQRNKGNFPGRFSGRQFSNSRSEMNVSTLELGDSALYLCASSLSGGNTEAFFGQGTRLTVV.

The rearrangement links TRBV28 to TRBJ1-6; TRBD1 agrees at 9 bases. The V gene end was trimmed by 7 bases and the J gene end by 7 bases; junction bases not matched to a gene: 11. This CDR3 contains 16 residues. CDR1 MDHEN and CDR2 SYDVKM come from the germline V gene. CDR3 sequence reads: CASKITGTGRNSPLHF. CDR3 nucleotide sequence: TGTGCCAGCAAAATCACCGGGACAGGGCGGAATTCACCCCTCCACTTT. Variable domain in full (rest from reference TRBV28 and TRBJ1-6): DVKVTQSSRYLVKRTGEKVFLECVQDMDHENMFWYRQDPGLGLRLIYFSYDVKMKEKGDIPEGYSVSREKKERFSLILESASTNQTSMYLCASKITGTGRNSPLHFGNGTRLTVT.

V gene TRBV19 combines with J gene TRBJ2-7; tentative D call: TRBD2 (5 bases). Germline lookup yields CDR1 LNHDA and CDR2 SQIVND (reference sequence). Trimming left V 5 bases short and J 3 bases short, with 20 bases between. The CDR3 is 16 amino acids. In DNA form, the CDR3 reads TGTGCCAGTAGTGGAGGAGTCCCGACTGACTACTACGAGCAGTACTTC. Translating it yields CASSGGVPTDYYEQYF.

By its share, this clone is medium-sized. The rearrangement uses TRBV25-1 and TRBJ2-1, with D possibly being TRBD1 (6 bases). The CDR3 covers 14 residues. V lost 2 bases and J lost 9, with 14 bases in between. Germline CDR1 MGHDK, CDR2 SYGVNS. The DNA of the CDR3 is TGTGCCAGCAGTGAACAGGGGCTCTTAGTTGAGCAGTTCTTC. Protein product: CASSEQGLLVEQFF.

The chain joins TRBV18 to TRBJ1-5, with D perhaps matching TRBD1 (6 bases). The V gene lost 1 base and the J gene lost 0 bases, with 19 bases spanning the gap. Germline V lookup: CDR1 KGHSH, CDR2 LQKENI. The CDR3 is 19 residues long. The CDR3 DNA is TGTGCCAGCTCACCACGGGCCAGGGAAGGGGGATATAGCAATCAGCCCCAGCATTTT. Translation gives CASSPRAREGGYSNQPQHF.

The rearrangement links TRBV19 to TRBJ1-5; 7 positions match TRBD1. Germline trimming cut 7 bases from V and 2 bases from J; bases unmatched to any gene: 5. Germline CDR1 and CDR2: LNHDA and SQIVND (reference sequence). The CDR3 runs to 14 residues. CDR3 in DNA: TGTGCCAGTACCAGACAGGGTGGCAATCAGCCCCAGCATTTT. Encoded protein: CASTRQGGNQPQHF. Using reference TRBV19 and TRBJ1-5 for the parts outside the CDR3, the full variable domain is DGGITQSPKYLFRKEGQNVTLSCEQNLNHDAMYWYRQDPGQGLRLIYYSQIVNDFQKGDIAEGYSVSREKKESFPLTVTSAQKNPTAFYLCASTRQGGNQPQHFGDGTRLSIL.

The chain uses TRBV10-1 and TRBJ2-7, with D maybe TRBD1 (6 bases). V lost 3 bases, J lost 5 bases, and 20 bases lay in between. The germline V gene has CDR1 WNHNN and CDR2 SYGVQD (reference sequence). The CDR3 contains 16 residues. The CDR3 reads CASSDLPPRGLDEQYF. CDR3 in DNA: TGCGCCAGCAGTGACCTACCGCCCAGGGGTTTGGACGAGCAGTACTTC.

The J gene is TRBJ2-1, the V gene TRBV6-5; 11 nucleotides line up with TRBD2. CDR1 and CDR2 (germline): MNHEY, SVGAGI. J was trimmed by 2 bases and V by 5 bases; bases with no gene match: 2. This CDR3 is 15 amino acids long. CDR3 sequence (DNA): TGTGCCAGCAGTCTAGCGGGAGGTACCTACAATGAGCAGTTCTTC. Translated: CASSLAGGTYNEQFF.

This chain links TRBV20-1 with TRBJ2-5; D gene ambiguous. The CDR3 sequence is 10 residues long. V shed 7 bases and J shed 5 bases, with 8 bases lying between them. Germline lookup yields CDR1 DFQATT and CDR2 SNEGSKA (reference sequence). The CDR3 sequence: CSGERETQYF. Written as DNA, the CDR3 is TGCAGTGGTGAGAGGGAGACCCAGTACTTC.

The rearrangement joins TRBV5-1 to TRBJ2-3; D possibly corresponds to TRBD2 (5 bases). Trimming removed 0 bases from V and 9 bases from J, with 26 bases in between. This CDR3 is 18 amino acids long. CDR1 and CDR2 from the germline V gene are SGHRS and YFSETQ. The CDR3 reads CASSLAALAGLGSDTQYF. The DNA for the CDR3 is TGCGCCAGCAGCTTGGCCGCGCTAGCTGGTTTGGGGTCCGACACGCAGTATTTT.

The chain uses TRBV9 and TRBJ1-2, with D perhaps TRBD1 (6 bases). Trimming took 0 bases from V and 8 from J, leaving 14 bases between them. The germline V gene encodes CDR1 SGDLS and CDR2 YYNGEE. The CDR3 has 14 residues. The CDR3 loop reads CASSVDRVREGYTF. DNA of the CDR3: TGTGCCAGCAGCGTAGACAGGGTTCGAGAGGGCTACACCTTC.